This entry concerns a single TCR beta chain. The data originate from a study of T cells in Graves' hyperthyroidism and ophthalmopathy. Researchers amplified the TCR beta CDR3 regions from RNA transcripts. The HTBI primer set was used in a first-round RT-PCR of the TCR CDR3. In TCRdb, the multiplex PCR reads were re-called with MiXCR into one record per CDR3 protein. This table holds 500,000 to 650,000 distinct CDR3 sequences, about 15% found once. This CDR3 is built from 18 residues. The V segment lost 1 base and the J segment 7 bases; nucleotides outside the gene matches: 16. The germline gives CDR1 LNHNV, CDR2 YYDKDF (reference sequence).

The chain is built from TRBV15 and TRBJ2-1, with 7 positions matching TRBD1. The sequencing input was blood. The receptor's source is a woman aged 40-49 years with Graves' hyperthyroidism. Here the CDR3 reads CATSRVGKNRGVSNEQFF. The CDR3 DNA follows: TGTGCCACCAGCAGAGTGGGGAAAAACAGGGGTGTTTCAAATGAGCAGTTCTTC.